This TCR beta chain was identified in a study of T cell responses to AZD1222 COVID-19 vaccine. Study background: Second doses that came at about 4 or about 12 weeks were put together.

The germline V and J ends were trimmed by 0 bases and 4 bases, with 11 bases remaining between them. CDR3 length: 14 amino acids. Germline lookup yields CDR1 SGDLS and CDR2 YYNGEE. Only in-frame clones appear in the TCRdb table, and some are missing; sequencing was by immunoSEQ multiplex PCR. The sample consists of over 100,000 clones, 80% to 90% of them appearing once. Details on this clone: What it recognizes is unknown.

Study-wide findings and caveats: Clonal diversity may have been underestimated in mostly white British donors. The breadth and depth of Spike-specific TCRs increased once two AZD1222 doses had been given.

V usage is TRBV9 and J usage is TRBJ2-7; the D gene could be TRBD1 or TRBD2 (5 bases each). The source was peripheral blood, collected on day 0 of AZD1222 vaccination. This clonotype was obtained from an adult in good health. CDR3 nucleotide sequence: TGTGCCAGCAGCGTAGCCGGGACGGAATACGAGCAGTACTTC. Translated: CASSVAGTEYEQYF. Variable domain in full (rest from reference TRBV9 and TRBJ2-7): DSGVTQTPKHLITATGQRVTLRCSPRSGDLSVYWYQQSLDQGLQFLIQYYNGEERAKGNILERFSAQQFPDLHSELNLSSLELGDSALYFCASSVAGTEYEQYFGPGTRLTVT.